The clone carrying this T cell receptor (beta chain) was seen at least ten times. Its antigen is unidentified. This sample stems from a study of Graves' ophthalmopathy and Graves' hyperthyroidism. Trimming cost V 0 bases and J 2 bases; bases outside gene matches: 3. The CDR3 runs 14 residues. Germline V gene lookup returns CDR1 DFQATT and CDR2 SNEGSKA (reference sequence). Study-wide results and limits: Also, most clonotypes expanded in the thyroid above 0.001 frequency appeared in blood.

RNA transcripts served as template for amplifying TCR beta CDR3 sequences. Second-round multiplex PCR came after first-round RT-PCR with HTBI primers. TCRdb used MiXCR to reprocess the multiplex PCR reads, holding one entry per CDR3 protein. In the table there are under 400,000 distinct CDR3 sequences, roughly 16% of which are singletons. Diagnosis relied on clinical symptoms, serum thyroxine, TRAb, thyroid ultrasound and orbital computed tomography. Sequenced material: peripheral blood. The source is an adult man with Graves' ophthalmopathy. V usage is TRBV20-1 and J usage is TRBJ2-5, with TRBD2 identical over 7 bases. As DNA, the CDR3 is TGCAGTGCTAGAGAGGCTAGCGGACAAGAGACCCAGTACTTC. As protein: CSAREASGQETQYF.